The 14 T cell receptor beta chains below all came from one sample that was sequenced in a study of CD8 T cells in Susac syndrome. Reverse transcription of 0.5 to 1 ug RNA used random hexamers. TCRdb reanalysed the immunoSEQ multiplex PCR reads using MiXCR and keeps one entry per CDR3 protein. The data show 100,000 to 150,000 distinct CDR3 sequences, roughly 76% seen once. Material: CD8+ T cells from PBMCs. These receptors were taken from a human donor with multiple sclerosis.

This CDR3 reads CSARPTGMVSYEQYF. The CDR3 DNA follows: TGCAGTGCTAGACCGACAGGGATGGTGTCCTACGAGCAGTACTTC. V usage is TRBV20-1 and J usage is TRBJ2-7; 7 bases agree with TRBD1. CDR3 length: 15 residues. Germline values: CDR1 DFQATT, CDR2 SNEGSKA (reference sequence). V lost 2 bases and J lost 1; bases outside the gene matches: 8.

This chain links TRBV6-2 or TRBV6-3 with TRBJ2-7, with D uncertain. The germline V gene has CDR1 MNHEY and CDR2 SVGEGT. The CDR3 totals 12 residues. V lost 3 bases and J 6 bases, leaving 9 bases between the germline ends. The CDR3 bases are TGTGCCAGCAGTTATGGGTCTCGCGAGCAGTACGTC. Its protein is CASSYGSREQYV.

This clonotype was counted between two and nine times. The V call is TRBV6-1, the J call TRBJ2-7; D is possibly TRBD1 or TRBD2 (5 bases each). The length of the CDR3 is 12 residues. The germline gives CDR1 MNHNS, CDR2 SASEGT. V lost 5 bases to trimming and J lost 6 bases, with 11 bases between them. The CDR3 is CASSYGGSEQYV. The CDR3 DNA follows: TGTGCCAGCAGTTATGGGGGATCCGAGCAGTACGTC.

The gene calls are TRBV13 and TRBJ1-5; a possible D gene is TRBD1 (5 bases). Trimming took off 3 bases at V and 3 bases at J, with 15 bases between the two ends. Germline CDR1 is PRHDT and CDR2 is FYEKMQ (reference sequence). CDR3 length equals 16 residues. CDR3 DNA: TGTGCCAGCAGCTTTTTCGGAGACAGATTCAATCAGCCCCAGCATTTT. Its translation is CASSFFGDRFNQPQHF. Looking up the rest from reference TRBV13 and TRBJ1-5 gives the full variable domain: AAGVIQSPRHLIKEKRETATLKCYPIPRHDTVYWYQQGPGQDPQFLISFYEKMQSDKGSIPDRFSAQQFSDYHSELNMSSLELGDSALYFCASSFFGDRFNQPQHFGDGTRLSIL.

The rearrangement joins TRBV7-6 to TRBJ2-3, with a tentative D call TRBD2 (6 bases). This CDR3 comprises 18 residues. Germline CDR1 and CDR2: SGHVS and FNYEAQ. Between the trimmed V and J ends, which lost 2 bases and 2 bases, there was a span of 20 bases. The CDR3 loop reads CASSLKPSADYYTDTQYF. The CDR3 DNA reads TGTGCCAGCAGCTTAAAGCCTAGCGCGGACTACTACACAGATACGCAGTATTTT.

This clonotype was seen only a few times. V is TRBV11-2 and J is TRBJ2-3, with TRBD2 matching over 9 bases. The ends lost 1 base at V and 3 bases at J; junction bases unmatched: 20. Germline-derived CDR1 and CDR2 are SGHAT and FQNNGV. This CDR3 is built from 21 residues. The CDR3: CASSLVILRREGRLMTDTQYF. CDR3 DNA sequence: TGTGCCAGCAGCTTAGTAATATTAAGGCGGGAGGGCCGGTTGATGACAGATACGCAGTATTTT.

The chain has TRBV9 and TRBJ1-2; 7 bases are a match to TRBD1. CDR3 length: 18 residues. Trimming at V came to 1 base and at J to 5 bases, leaving 17 bases not matched to a gene. The germline gives CDR1 SGDLS, CDR2 YYNGEE. CDR3 loop: CASSVSRGQPPLGYGYTF. The CDR3 nucleotides are TGTGCCAGCAGCGTAAGTAGGGGACAGCCGCCCCTGGGATATGGCTACACCTTC.

The chain joins TRBV6-1 to TRBJ2-1; TRBD2 is a possible D gene (5 bases). Trimming removed 1 base from V and 10 bases from J, with 11 bases in between. CDR1 and CDR2 (germline): MNHNS, SASEGT. The CDR3 contains 13 residues. The CDR3 sequence is CASSEDLAVEQFF. Here the CDR3 DNA reads TGTGCCAGCAGTGAAGATCTAGCTGTCGAGCAGTTCTTC.

The chain recombines TRBV29-1 with TRBJ1-4, with no clear D. The CDR3 is made up of 13 amino acids. Germline V gene lookup returns CDR1 SQVTM and CDR2 ANQGSEA. V shed 2 bases and J shed 1 base, with 5 bases lying between them. CDR3 amino acids: CSVELGTNEKLFF. CDR3 coding DNA: TGCAGCGTTGAACTGGGAACTAATGAAAAACTGTTTTTT.

This clonotype was detected only once. V usage is TRBV27 and J usage is TRBJ1-1; 11 bases align to TRBD1. Losses at the gene ends were 3 bases for V and 6 bases for J; bases not matched to a gene: 12. The germline CDR1 and CDR2 sequences are MNHEY and SMNVEV (reference sequence). The CDR3 sequence is 17 residues long. DNA for the CDR3: TGTGCCAGCAGTTTTGGGGTTGGGACAGGGGGGTTCGCTGAAGCTTTCTTT. Protein product: CASSFGVGTGGFAEAFF.

The chain is built from TRBV4-1 and TRBJ2-3; D not resolved. The CDR3 contains 12 residues. The germline V and J ends were trimmed by 3 bases and 8 bases, with 9 bases remaining between them. In germline, CDR1 is MGHRA, CDR2 YSYEKL. This CDR3 reads CASSHLLGTQYF. DNA of the CDR3: TGCGCCAGCAGCCATCTCCTAGGTACGCAGTATTTT.

The rearrangement links TRBV7-9 to TRBJ2-3, with 8 bases that match TRBD2. The V gene's germline CDR1 is SEHNR and CDR2 FQNEAQ (reference sequence). The CDR3 totals 16 residues. V trimming: 2 bases; J trimming: 6 bases; junction bases outside the gene matches: 10. This CDR3 is CASSLQGGRPPDTQYF. In DNA, the CDR3 is TGTGCCAGCAGCTTACAAGGCGGGAGGCCCCCGGATACGCAGTATTTT.

The chain is built from TRBV24-1 and TRBJ2-3; D is undetermined. This CDR3 spans 14 amino acids. Germline lookup yields CDR1 KGHDR and CDR2 SFDVKD. Trimming shortened V by 9 bases and J by 4 bases, and 16 bases separated the two germline ends. This CDR3 reads CATRNPATSDTQYF. CDR3 sequence (DNA): TGTGCCACCCGAAATCCCGCCACGTCAGATACGCAGTATTTT.

The chain has TRBV29-1 and TRBJ2-1, with D perhaps TRBD2 (6 bases). This CDR3 is 13 amino acids long. Trimming removed 2 bases from V and 9 bases from J, with 14 bases in between. Germline assignment: CDR1 SQVTM and CDR2 ANQGSEA. CDR3 in DNA: TGCAGCGTTGAATTTGGGCGGGATGGTGAGCAGTTCTTC. This encodes CSVEFGRDGEQFF.